This entry features one T cell receptor beta chain sequence. Which antigen it targets is not known. Qualities for individual bases were not recorded, and no much larger clone is one base off. These data belong to a study of blood T cell repertoires in COVID-19 (dated by TCRdb to the early 2020s). In terms of the full investigation: Samples covering the acute and convalescent phases of COVID-19 were provided by collaborators in the United States, Italy and Spain. The material from the prospective study consisted of cDNA or gDNA derived from T cells, B-cell-depleted T cells, or PBMCs. Subjects who had been exposed to COVID-19, were actively infected with it, or had recovered from it provided the deeply sampled blood TCRbeta repertoires that made up the dataset. The repertoires were released in a freely available public database intended as a resource for research on the immune response to SARS-CoV-2. The samples were drawn from the first 160 participants of the ongoing ImmuneRACE study and from 1,200 or so subjects provided by 6 global collaborators. The sample metadata nearly always contained a de-identified subject ID, COVID-19 status, age in years and sex. Where available, HLA class I and class II types were obtained from metadata supplied by the sample provider rather than from assay-based typing. What the work shows at the level of the full study, not this receptor alone: Clinical and demographic metadata were provided uncurated, with the amount varying by source and participant.

Collaborating institutions collected whole blood in K2EDTA tubes following their own protocols. Collaborator samples were shipped for TCRbeta analysis as frozen whole blood, isolated PBMCs, or DNA extracted from either sample type. Relative to germline, V is missing 5 bases and J is missing 5 bases, with 3 bases of the junction outside any gene match. The germline V gene provides CDR1 MGHDK and CDR2 SYGVNS. There are 13 amino acids in the CDR3, from cysteine to phenylalanine inclusive. Only the CDR3 region is kept as DNA, spanning 39 bases read in frame from base 1. The immunoSEQ Assay, a bias-controlled multiplex PCR, was used to amplify TCRbeta CDR3 regions from genomic DNA. The authors processed their data as follows. The number of nucleated cells in each sample was estimated by amplification of reference gene primers within the assay. To quantify the absolute abundance of each unique TCRbeta CDR3 rearrangement, sequence reads were collapsed and filtered. Productive Simpson clonality was computed per sample as the square root of Simpson's diversity index over productive rearrangements. Drawn from immuneACCESS, this table holds only the in-frame rearrangements with V and J called that TCRdb kept. Clones are partly lost; checked studies trace under half to an unresolved V gene and leave the rest unexplained. V, J and clone size are taken as reported in that table, and D and trimming were inferred from the DNA itself. This sample holds approximately 90,000 clones; 81% were observed only once. The ten largest clones add up to roughly 25% of the sample.

The sample comprised peripheral blood. The V gene is TRBV25-1 and the J gene is TRBJ1-1; 9 bases in between match TRBD1. This TCR was sampled from an elderly man with active or convalescent COVID-19. CDR3 sequence: CASSTGGRTEAFF. Here is the DNA: TGTGCCAGCAGTACAGGGGGCCGAACTGAAGCTTTCTTT.